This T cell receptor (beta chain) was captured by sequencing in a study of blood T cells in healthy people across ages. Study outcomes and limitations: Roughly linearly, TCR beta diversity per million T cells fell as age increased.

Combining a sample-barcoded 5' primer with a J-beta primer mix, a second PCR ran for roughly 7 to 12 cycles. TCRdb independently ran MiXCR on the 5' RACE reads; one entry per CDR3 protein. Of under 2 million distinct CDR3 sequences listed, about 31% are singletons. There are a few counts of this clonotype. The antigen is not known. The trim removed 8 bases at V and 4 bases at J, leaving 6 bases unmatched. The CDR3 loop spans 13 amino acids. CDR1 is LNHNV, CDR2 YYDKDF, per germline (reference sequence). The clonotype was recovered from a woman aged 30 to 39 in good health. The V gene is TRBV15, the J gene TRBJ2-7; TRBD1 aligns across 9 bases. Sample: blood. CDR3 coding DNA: TGTGCCACCTCCGGACAGGGGCCTTACGAGCAGTACTTC. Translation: CATSGQGPYEQYF.